A selection of T cell receptor beta chains follows, all from one sample in a study of tumor and adjacent non-tumor tissue in lung cancer. TCRdb ran MiXCR on the multiplex PCR reads and lists one entry per CDR3 protein. The sample consists of more than 85,000 distinct CDR3 sequences, approximately 84% of them appearing once. Sequenced sample: lung tumor tissue. The receptors derive from a man aged 65 to 85 with non-small cell lung cancer. The CDR3 runs from the conserved cysteine through the conserved F or W. The order of the fields is V gene, clone size, J gene, CDR3 protein. Some rows mark clone size as missing; the rest say once, few, many or name a class of expanded clone.

>TRBV6-5|-|TRBJ2-5
CASNLIAGVEETQYF
>TRBV6-2/TRBV6-3|-|TRBJ2-5
CASGEQSGGTQYF
>TRBV29-1|-|TRBJ2-7
CCVSYLSGRSEQYF
>TRBV20-1|many|TRBJ2-3
CSARDYGTGSTDTQYF
>TRBV7-8|-|TRBJ2-7
CASSYMLTGMSEQYF
>TRBV9|-|TRBJ2-1
CASNVAQGAYNEQFF
>TRBV20-1|-|TRBJ2-7
CSARTGHSNEQYF
>TRBV28|-|TRBJ2-5
CASTTFQCAEETQYF
>TRBV11-2|-|TRBJ2-1
CDSISHVRDWASYNEQFF
>TRBV4-1|-|TRBJ2-7
CASSQENRQTYEQYF
>TRBV6-5|-|TRBJ1-1
CASSYHSRVSSSANAEAFF
>TRBV4-1|-|TRBJ2-1
CASSRVGVGNNEQFF
>TRBV7-9|-|TRBJ2-7
CARSFQLVGVFEQYF
>TRBV6-2/TRBV6-3|-|TRBJ1-1
CASGSRAGARTEAFF
>TRBV6-1|-|TRBJ1-2
CASSVDWEPYGYTF
>TRBV12-3/TRBV12-4|once|TRBJ1-2
CANSLKAAYGYTF
>TRBV5-6|few|TRBJ2-5
CASRRDRGREIQYF
>TRBV10-3|-|TRBJ1-1
CAISERDIEAFF
>TRBV4-2|-|TRBJ2-5
CTSSPMSGRQFEETQYF
>TRBV6-2/TRBV6-3|once|TRBJ1-1
CASSFTRGARGTESFF
>TRBV6-5|once|TRBJ2-7
CASSFLGSGGNYEQYF
>TRBV10-3|-|TRBJ2-1
CAISQKGNSHNEQVF
>TRBV10-2|many|TRBJ2-5
CASSPATGPGETQYF
>TRBV29-1|-|TRBJ2-7
CSVKGAGPTYEQYF
>TRBV19|-|TRBJ1-3
CASSLMDSYSGNTIYF
>TRBV29-1|many|TRBJ1-2
CSVRREGGYGYTF
>TRBV2|many|TRBJ2-2
CASSDLAGGNTGELFF
>TRBV6-1|-|TRBJ2-1
CASTVRRGTGSNEQFF
>TRBV11-3|few|TRBJ2-5
CASASGQGRETQYF
>TRBV29-1|-|TRBJ2-6
CSVVGKRGGPSGANFLAF
>TRBV11-3|-|TRBJ1-1
CACSLKAGWMNTEAFF
>TRBV5-4|-|TRBJ2-5
CTSSLDWGEGGTQYF
>TRBV10-1|-|TRBJ2-1
CASNPLRGGFEQFF
>TRBV20-1|many|TRBJ2-2
CSARVGDKNTGELFF
>TRBV10-1|-|TRBJ1-2
CASSERTGQSYGYTF
>TRBV6-6|-|TRBJ2-1
CASRYFQDEQFF
>TRBV5-1|-|TRBJ1-2
CANSYGQEFYGYTF
>TRBV4-1|-|TRBJ2-1
CTSSQPTSGRINNEQFF
>TRBV6-1|-|TRBJ2-2
CASSELMGTGELSF
>TRBV5-1|-|TRBJ1-1
CTSSLVRTNTEAFF
>TRBV6-2/TRBV6-3|-|TRBJ2-1
CASNPKGKDERFF
>TRBV11-1|-|TRBJ2-1
CASSPRTGQGAHEQFF
>TRBV7-8|-|TRBJ2-7
CSSSQRLAGSYEQYF
>TRBV12-3/TRBV12-4|-|TRBJ2-3
CAISLRDTEYF
>TRBV5-5|-|TRBJ1-1
CAGSYKPGQGAGMTEVFF
>TRBV4-2|many|TRBJ2-5
CASSQELAGGRAQETQYF